This paragraph covers one T cell receptor beta chain sequence. Sequenced by immunoSEQ multiplex PCR; TCRdb stores in-frame clones only, minus some. The table has hundreds of thousands of clones, approximately 95% seen once. The V and J ends lost 5 bases and 4 bases respectively, with 14 bases between them. CDR3 length equals 14 residues. Germline V gene lookup returns CDR1 MGHDK and CDR2 SYGVNS. These data originate in a study of shared T cell receptors in the human thymus. The sequence derives from a human donor. The specimen sequenced was thymocytes. This chain joins TRBV25-1 and TRBJ2-5; TRBD1 or TRBD2 may be the D gene (5 bases each). CDR3: CASSITGTGETQYF. DNA of the CDR3: TGTGCCAGCAGTATCACCGGGACGGGAGAGACCCAGTACTTC.